This T cell receptor beta chain comes out of a study of beta chain features in type 1 diabetes. The study reverse transcribed the entire isolated RNA, so it sequenced expressed TCRB transcripts. Deep immunoSEQ sequencing covered naive, central memory and regulatory T cell samples. The assay was immunoSEQ multiplex PCR, and TCRdb's table has in-frame clones only and misses some. The table lists 300,000 to 350,000 clones, roughly 12% of them singletons. Study-wide results and limits: Patients' naive, central memory and regulatory TCRB repertoires appeared more alike than those of healthy donors. There was a moderate but significant shortening of TCRB CDR3s in all four CD4+ subsets of Type 1 diabetes patients.

This clone came up a few times. Antigen: not known. The germline V gene has CDR1 MDHEN and CDR2 SYDVKM. The CDR3 is made up of 13 amino acids. The ends were cut back, 8 bases at V and 0 bases at J, with 11 bases in the middle. This TCR was sampled from a woman aged 18-30 years with type 1 diabetes. The chain employs TRBV28 and TRBJ2-7; perhaps TRBD1 as D (5 bases). What was sequenced was naive CD4+ T cells from blood. For the CDR3, the DNA is TGTGCCAGCCTGGGCAGGGTCTCCTACGAGCAGTACTTC. This translates into CASLGRVSYEQYF.